The clone carrying this TCR beta chain was counted a single time. Original handling: Estimates of nucleated cell counts were drawn from the amplification of reference gene primers. TCRdb keeps only in-frame clones here, not all; method: immunoSEQ multiplex PCR. Clonal size and the V and J genes are those of that table, whereas D and trimming came from the DNA. The sample yields roughly 110,000 clones, roughly 88% seen once. These data are taken from a study of blood T cell repertoires in COVID-19. About the study: COVID-19 samples from acute and convalescent phases originated in the United States, Italy and Spain. Sources were T cells, B-cell-depleted T cells, or PBMCs; the material itself was cDNA or gDNA.

CDR1 and CDR2 from the germline V gene are SGHNT and YYREEE (reference sequence). This CDR3 contains 15 residues. V was trimmed by 3 bases and J by 0 bases, leaving 12 bases between them. The chain links TRBV5-4 to TRBJ1-2; tentative D call: TRBD1 (5 bases). The sequencing input was peripheral blood. This clonotype originated in a man aged 45-65 years with active or convalescent COVID-19. CDR3 sequence (DNA): TGTGCCAGCAGCTCCGGGGGGGTCCCTAACTATGGCTACACCTTC. Its protein product is CASSSGGVPNYGYTF. Together with reference TRBV5-4 and TRBJ1-2, the CDR3 gives the full variable domain: ETGVTQSPTHLIKTRGQQVTLRCSSQSGHNTVSWYQQALGQGPQFIFQYYREEENGRGNFPPRFSGLQFPNYSSELNVNALELDDSALYLCASSSGGVPNYGYTFGSGTRLTVV.